This T cell receptor beta chain was sequenced in a study of blood T cell repertoires in COVID-19. Study-wide background: Italy, Spain and the United States were the sources of the convalescent and acute COVID-19 samples. T cells, B-cell-depleted T cells, or PBMCs supplied cDNA or gDNA.

Methods used by the authors: Researchers report that nucleated cell counts were estimated from reference gene primer amplification. Assay used: immunoSEQ multiplex PCR; TCRdb lists only in-frame clones, some missing. The V and J calls and clone size were taken over from that table, and D and trimming were inferred from the DNA. The sample includes some 200,000 clones, just over 90% of them seen just once. The TCR originated in a man aged 25-45 years with acute or convalescent COVID-19. Source material: peripheral blood.

The CDR3 nucleotides are TGTGCCAGCAGCCAAACAGGGCGATCCTACAATGAGCAGTTCTTC. It translates to CASSQTGRSYNEQFF. The chain links TRBV28 to TRBJ2-1, with D possibly matching TRBD1 (6 bases). V lost 6 bases, J lost 1 base, and 13 bases lay in between. Germline loops: CDR1 MDHEN, CDR2 SYDVKM. The CDR3 covers 15 residues.